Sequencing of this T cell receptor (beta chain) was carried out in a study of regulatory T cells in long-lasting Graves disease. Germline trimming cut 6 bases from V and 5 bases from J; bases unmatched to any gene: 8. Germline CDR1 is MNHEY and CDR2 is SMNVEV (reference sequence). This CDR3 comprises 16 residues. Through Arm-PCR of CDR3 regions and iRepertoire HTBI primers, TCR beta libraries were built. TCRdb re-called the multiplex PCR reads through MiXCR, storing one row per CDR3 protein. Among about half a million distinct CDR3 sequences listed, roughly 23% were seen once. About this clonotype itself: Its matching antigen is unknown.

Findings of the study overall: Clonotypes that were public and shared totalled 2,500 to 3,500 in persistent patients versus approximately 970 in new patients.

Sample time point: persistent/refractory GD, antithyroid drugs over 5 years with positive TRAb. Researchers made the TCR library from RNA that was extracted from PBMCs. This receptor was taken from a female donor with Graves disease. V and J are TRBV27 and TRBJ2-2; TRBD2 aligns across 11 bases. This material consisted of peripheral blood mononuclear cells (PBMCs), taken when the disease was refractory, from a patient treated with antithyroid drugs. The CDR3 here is CASSPIAGGGTGELFF. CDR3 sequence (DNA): TGTGCCAGCAGCCCCATAGCGGGAGGGGGAACCGGGGAGCTGTTTTTT.